This TCR beta chain was recorded in a study of TIL therapy for anti-PD-1-resistant metastatic lung cancer. Turning to the study itself: Median tumor mutation burden was 1.5 mutations per megabase.

The time point denotes: pre-treatment sample, taken before nivolumab and TIL therapy. The libraries were made with immunoSEQ v3. Method: immunoSEQ multiplex PCR; TCRdb's copy keeps in-frame clones and lacks some. The sample holds tens of thousands of clones, roughly 87% seen once. The germline V gene encodes CDR1 SGHNT and CDR2 YYREEE (reference sequence). The germline V and J ends were trimmed by 1 base and 1 base, with 17 bases remaining between them. This CDR3 has 17 amino acids. The chain couples TRBV5-4 to TRBJ1-1; TRBD1 is a possible D gene (5 bases). This clonotype was sampled from a person between 30 and 79 years old with non-small cell lung cancer. Material: blood, obtained at baseline. This CDR3 is CASSLMGVGTTNTEAFF. CDR3 nucleotide sequence: TGTGCCAGCAGCTTGATGGGGGTGGGGACGACGAACACTGAAGCTTTCTTT.